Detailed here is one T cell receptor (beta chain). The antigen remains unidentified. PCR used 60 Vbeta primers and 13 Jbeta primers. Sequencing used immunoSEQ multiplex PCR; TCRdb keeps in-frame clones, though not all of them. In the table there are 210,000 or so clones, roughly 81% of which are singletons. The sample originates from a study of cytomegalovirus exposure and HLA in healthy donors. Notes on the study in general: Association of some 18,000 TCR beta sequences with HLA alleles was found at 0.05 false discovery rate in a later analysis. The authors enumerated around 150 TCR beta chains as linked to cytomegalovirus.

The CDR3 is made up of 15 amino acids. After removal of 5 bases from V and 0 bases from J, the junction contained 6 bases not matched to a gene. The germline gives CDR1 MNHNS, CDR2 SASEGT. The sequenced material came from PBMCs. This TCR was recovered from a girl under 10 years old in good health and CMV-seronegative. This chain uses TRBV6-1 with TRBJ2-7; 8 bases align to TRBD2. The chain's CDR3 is CASSFGLAPSYEQYF. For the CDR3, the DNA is TGTGCCAGCAGTTTCGGACTAGCCCCCTCCTACGAGCAGTACTTC.